This TCR beta chain derives from a study of response to subunit inactivated influenza vaccine. V gave up 1 base and J gave up 3 bases, with 11 bases separating them. The CDR3 has 15 residues. Germline V gene lookup returns CDR1 KGHSH and CDR2 LQKENI. MiXCR, run by TCRdb on the RT-PCR reads, gives a single entry per CDR3 protein. The sample includes about 540,000 distinct CDR3 sequences, around 25% of them seen just once. This sample also belongs to another study, concerning T cells expressing NK-cell markers. That report adds: Template switching by 5'RACE with UMIs generated the TCR beta cDNA.

The sequencing here drew on CD4+ T cells sorted from PBMCs, taken roughly 12 days after vaccination. V and J are TRBV18 and TRBJ2-3; D perhaps matches TRBD2 (6 bases). This clonotype originated in a man aged 50 to 59 who received an inactivated influenza vaccine. The CDR3 sequence: CASSPRISGTDTQYF. CDR3 DNA sequence: TGTGCCAGCTCACCACGTATTAGCGGTACAGATACGCAGTATTTT.